This TCR beta chain is from a study of shared clonotypes between healthy human individuals. Study summary: Per-donor plates numbered three CD4 naive, three CD4 memory, two CD8 naive and one CD8 memory.

The V end lost 0 bases, the J end lost 4 bases, and 12 bases lay between the germline ends. The CDR3 runs 15 residues. The germline CDR1 and CDR2 sequences are MNHEY and SVGAGI. General observations from the study: Clonotypes shared by all four sorted-subset donors had higher generation probabilities than non-shared clonotypes. The researchers took only blood, and tissue repertoires probably look different.

Details on this clone: Its antigen is unknown.

Sequencing used immunoSEQ multiplex PCR; TCRdb keeps in-frame clones, though not all of them. Here the sample spans some 2,000,000 clones, 95% being singletons. The origin of this receptor is a man between 18 and 35 years old in good health. Sequencing used naive CD4+ T cells sorted from blood. Subset meaning: CD45RA+ positively selected. The gene calls are TRBV6-5 and TRBJ1-1; unclear D gene. The CDR3 DNA is TGTGCCAGCAGTTACTCTGGGCGGTACAGCACTGAAGCTTTCTTT. This encodes CASSYSGRYSTEAFF.